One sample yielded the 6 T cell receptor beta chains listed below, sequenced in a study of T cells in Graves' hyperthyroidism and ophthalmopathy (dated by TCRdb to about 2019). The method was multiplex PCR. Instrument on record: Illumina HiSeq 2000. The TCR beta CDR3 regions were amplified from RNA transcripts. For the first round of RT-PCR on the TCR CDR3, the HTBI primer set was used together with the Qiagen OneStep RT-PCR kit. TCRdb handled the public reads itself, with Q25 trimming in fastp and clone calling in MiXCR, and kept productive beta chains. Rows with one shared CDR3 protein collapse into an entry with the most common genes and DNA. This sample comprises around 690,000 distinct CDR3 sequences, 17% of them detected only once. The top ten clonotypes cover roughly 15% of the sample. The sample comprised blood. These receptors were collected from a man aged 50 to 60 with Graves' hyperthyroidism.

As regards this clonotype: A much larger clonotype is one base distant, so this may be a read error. CDR3 in DNA: TGTGCCAGCATTTTAGAGGGGAGGGGTACGCAGTATTTT. Protein: CASILEGRGTQYF. This chain uses TRBV12-3 or TRBV12-4 with TRBJ2-3; 7 bases are a match to TRBD2. This CDR3 region has 13 residues.

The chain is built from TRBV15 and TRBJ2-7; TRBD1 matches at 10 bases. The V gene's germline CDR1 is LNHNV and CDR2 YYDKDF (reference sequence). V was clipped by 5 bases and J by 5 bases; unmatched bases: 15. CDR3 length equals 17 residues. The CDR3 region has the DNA TGTGCCACCAGCCCACACCCCTCAGACAGGGGGCGACACGAGCAGTACTTC. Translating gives CATSPHPSDRGRHEQYF.

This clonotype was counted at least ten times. The CDR3 DNA is TGCGCCAGCACCCTGAGGGGACAGAGCACAGATACGCAGTATTTT. It translates to CASTLRGQSTDTQYF. The chain links TRBV5-1 to TRBJ2-3; TRBD1 matches at 7 bases. Germline CDR1 and CDR2: SGHRS and YFSETQ. Trimming cost V 6 bases and J 0 bases; bases outside gene matches: 7. This CDR3 is 15 amino acids long.

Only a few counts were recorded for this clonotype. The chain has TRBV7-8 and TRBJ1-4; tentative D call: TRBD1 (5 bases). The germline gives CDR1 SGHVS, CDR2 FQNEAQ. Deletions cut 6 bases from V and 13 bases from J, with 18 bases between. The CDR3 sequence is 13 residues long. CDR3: CASSSISQGRLFF. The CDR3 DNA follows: TGTGCCAGCAGTTCAATTTCTCAGGGACGACTGTTTTTT.

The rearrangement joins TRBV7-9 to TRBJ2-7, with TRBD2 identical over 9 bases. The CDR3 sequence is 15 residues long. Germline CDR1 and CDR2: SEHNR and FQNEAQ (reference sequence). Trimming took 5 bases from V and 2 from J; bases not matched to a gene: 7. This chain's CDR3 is CASSQTAGGTYEQYF. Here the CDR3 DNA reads TGTGCCAGCAGCCAGACAGCGGGAGGCACCTACGAGCAGTACTTC. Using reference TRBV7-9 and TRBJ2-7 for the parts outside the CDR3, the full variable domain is DTGVSQNPRHKITKRGQNVTFRCDPISEHNRLYWYRQTLGQGPEFLTYFQNEAQLEKSRLLSDRFSAERPKGSFSTLEIQRTEQGDSAMYLCASSQTAGGTYEQYFGPGTRLTVT.

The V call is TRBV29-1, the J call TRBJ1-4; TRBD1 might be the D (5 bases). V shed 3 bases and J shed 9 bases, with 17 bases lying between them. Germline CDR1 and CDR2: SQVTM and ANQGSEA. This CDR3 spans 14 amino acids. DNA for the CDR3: TGCAGCGTTGACAATCTGCGAGGGGATAAAAAACTGTTTTTT. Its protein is CSVDNLRGDKKLFF. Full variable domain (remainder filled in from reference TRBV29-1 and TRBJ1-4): SAVISQKPSRDICQRGTSLTIQCQVDSQVTMMFWYRQQPGQSLTLIATANQGSEATYESGFVIDKFPISRPNLTFSTLTVSNMSPEDSSIYLCSVDNLRGDKKLFFGSGTQLSVL.